The clone carrying this T cell receptor (beta chain) was recorded only once. The antigen is undetermined. The patients chosen for sequencing had shown expansion of CD8+CD57+ cells (detected by flow cytometry). The CDR3 is made up of 12 amino acids. The germline V gene has CDR1 LNHDA and CDR2 SQIVND (reference sequence). V was pared by 4 bases and J by 8 bases, with 9 bases between. These data originate in a study of CD8+CD57+ T cells in acquired aplastic anemia. Study observations and caveats: The same twenty-nine CD8+ CDR3 sequences occurred in patients and in controls.

Profiling of TCR beta VDJ combinations and CDR3 sequences used genomic DNA as template. TCRdb reprocessed the reads with MiXCR, giving one entry per CDR3 protein. The sample yields 200,000 or so distinct CDR3 sequences, around half seen once. Source material: sorted CD4+, CD8+, or CD8+CD57+ T cells (not recorded which) from PBMCs. The chain is built from TRBV19 and TRBJ1-5; D unresolved. This sequence was found in a human donor with aplastic anemia. The CDR3 reads CASSTGVEPQHF. The CDR3 coding sequence is TGTGCCAGTAGTACTGGTGTTGAGCCCCAGCATTTT.